The clone carrying this T cell receptor delta chain was seen only a few times. The protein in TCRdb stems from a much larger clone and differs at residue 3 from this DNA's translation, likely a read error; here the protein is translated from the DNA. This sample is part of a study of γδ T cells in repeated Plasmodium falciparum infection. Study-wide background: Malian children with intense seasonal malaria exposure were compared with matched Australian children.

Each sorted gammadelta sample had TRG and TRD chains sequenced. TCRdb re-analyzed the multiplex PCR reads via CATT. The data contain 75,000 to 95,000 delta-chain clones, 0.75% to 1% of them singletons. Sample: gamma-delta T cells from blood. This receptor was identified in a pool of human donors (malaria-infected and uninfected, not separated).

CDR3 residues: CARDTAGLPHIPPYTDKLIF. The CDR3 DNA reads TGTGCCCGTGACACCGCCGGCCTTCCTCACATCCCCCCGTACACCGATAAACTCATCTTT. The rearrangement joins TRDV2 to TRDJ1; TRDD2 aligns across 7 bases. TCRdb offers no J gene call, so here the DNA was matched to germline to obtain one. CDR3 length: 20 amino acids. Germline loops: CDR1 GEAIGNYY, CDR2 EKD.